This is a list of T cell receptor beta chains from one sample in a study of shared clonotypes between healthy human individuals. TCRdb's copy holds only in-frame clones and misses some; the assay was immunoSEQ multiplex PCR. In the table there are roughly 1,800,000 clones, roughly 94% of which are singletons. The sample taken for sequencing was naive CD8+ T cells sorted from blood. The receptors come from a man aged 18 to 29 in good health. Each CDR3 is given with its conserved first and last residue. The D gene is left open where the match is weak. Only some rows state a clone size, as once, few, many or a class for expanded clones.

D: TRBD2; length: 15; size: .; J: TRBJ2-5; V: TRBV10-2; DNA: TGCGCCAGCAGACAAGCGGGAGTGGGCCAAGAGACCCAGTACTTC; CDR3: CASRQAGVGQETQYF
D: .; length: 20; size: .; J: TRBJ2-6; V: TRBV10-3; DNA: TGTGCCATCAGTGAGTCACCGGCGGGCCTCACTCACTCTGGGGCCAACGTCCTGACTTTC; CDR3: CAISESPAGLTHSGANVLTF
D: .; length: 14; size: .; J: TRBJ1-2; V: TRBV27; DNA: TGTGCCAGCAGTTTTGGGACTCCTAACTATGGCTACACCTTC; CDR3: CASSFGTPNYGYTF
D: .; length: 12; size: once; J: TRBJ1-1; V: TRBV30; DNA: TGTGCCTGGAGTCCCCCAGGGTGGGACGCTTTCTTT; CDR3: CAWSPPGWDAFF
D: .; length: 12; size: .; J: TRBJ2-7; V: TRBV29-1; DNA: TGCAGCGTTGAAGAGGGGTCGGGGGAGCAGTACTTC; CDR3: CSVEEGSGEQYF
D: .; length: 12; size: .; J: TRBJ2-3; V: TRBV30; DNA: TGTGCCTGGAACTCGGGCCCAGATACGCAGTATTTT; CDR3: CAWNSGPDTQYF
D: TRBD2; length: 16; size: .; J: TRBJ2-2; V: TRBV5-1; DNA: TGCGCCAGCAGCTCGGGACTAGCGGGAAACACCGGGGAGCTGTTTTTT; CDR3: CASSSGLAGNTGELFF
D: .; length: 13; size: few; J: TRBJ1-2; V: TRBV19; DNA: TGTGCCAGTAGTGGTGACGGGAACTATGGCTACACCTTC; CDR3: CASSGDGNYGYTF
D: TRBD1; length: 15; size: .; J: TRBJ1-2; V: TRBV5-6; DNA: TGTGCCAGCAGCTTGGGGGGACAGCTTAACTATGGCTACACCTTC; CDR3: CASSLGGQLNYGYTF
D: .; length: 13; size: .; J: TRBJ1-1; V: TRBV27; DNA: TGTGCCAGCAGTTTAAATAGGTGGACTGAAGCTTTCTTT; CDR3: CASSLNRWTEAFF
D: .; length: 8; size: .; J: TRBJ1-5; V: TRBV21-1; DNA: TGTGCCAGCAGCCCCCAGCATTTT; CDR3: CASSPQHF
D: TRBD1; length: 15; size: .; J: TRBJ2-3; V: TRBV6-1; DNA: TGTGCCAGCAATTGGGACAGGGGCGACACAGATACGCAGTATTTT; CDR3: CASNWDRGDTDTQYF
D: .; length: 16; size: .; J: TRBJ2-2; V: TRBV10-1; DNA: TGCGCCAGCAGCGACATCAAGGACTCCCCCACCGGGGAGCTGTTTTTT; CDR3: CASSDIKDSPTGELFF
D: .; length: 12; size: .; J: TRBJ2-7; V: TRBV11-2; DNA: TGTGCCAGCAGCGCCAACCACTACGAGCAGTACTTC; CDR3: CASSANHYEQYF
D: .; length: 15; size: .; J: TRBJ1-5; V: TRBV28; DNA: TGTGCCAGCAGTCCAACAGGGTATAGCAATCAGCCCCAGCATTTT; CDR3: CASSPTGYSNQPQHF
D: .; length: 13; size: .; J: TRBJ1-5; V: TRBV7-9; DNA: TGTGCCAGCACCCTAGGGGGGGGTCAGCCCCAGCATTTT; CDR3: CASTLGGGQPQHF
D: TRBD2; length: 12; size: .; J: TRBJ2-7; V: TRBV11-2; DNA: TGTGCCAGCGGGGAGGGGTCCTACGAGCAGTACTTC; CDR3: CASGEGSYEQYF
D: TRBD2; length: 18; size: .; J: TRBJ2-1; V: TRBV4-1; DNA: TGCGCCAGCAGCCCGGGACTAGCGGGGGGGTCGACCTACAATGAGCAGTTCTTC; CDR3: CASSPGLAGGSTYNEQFF
D: .; length: 13; size: .; J: TRBJ1-3; V: TRBV19; DNA: TGTGCCAGCGCCCTCCTCGGCGGAAACACCATATATTTT; CDR3: CASALLGGNTIYF
D: .; length: 13; size: .; J: TRBJ2-5; V: TRBV14; DNA: TGTGCCAGCAGCCAAGATCTTCAAGAGACCCAGTACTTC; CDR3: CASSQDLQETQYF
D: .; length: 13; size: .; J: TRBJ2-3; V: TRBV27; DNA: TGTGCCAGCAGCTACCCCGGAGGGGTTAAGCAGTATTTT; CDR3: CASSYPGGVKQYF
D: .; length: 15; size: .; J: TRBJ1-5; V: TRBV27; DNA: TGTGCCAGCAGTCTCATAGGGGCTACCACGCAGCCCCAGCATTTT; CDR3: CASSLIGATTQPQHF
D: .; length: 14; size: once; J: TRBJ1-1; V: TRBV4-1; DNA: TGCGCCAGCAGCCAGGAAAGGGGGTTTACTGAAGCTTTCTTT; CDR3: CASSQERGFTEAFF
D: .; length: 13; size: .; J: TRBJ2-4; V: TRBV4-1; DNA: TGCGCCAGTTCCTACGGGGGCAAAAACATTCAGTACTTC; CDR3: CASSYGGKNIQYF
D: .; length: 14; size: .; J: TRBJ1-2; V: TRBV7-9; DNA: TGTGCCAGCAGGTTCGGGGGGGAAGGAGTCAGCTACACCTTC; CDR3: CASRFGGEGVSYTF
D: .; length: 19; size: .; J: TRBJ1-3; V: TRBV23-1; DNA: TGCGCCAGCAGTCACGTTTCTTTACCGACAGCAAACTCTGGAAACACCATATATTTT; CDR3: CASSHVSLPTANSGNTIYF
D: .; length: 14; size: .; J: TRBJ1-2; V: TRBV5-1; DNA: TGCGCCAGCAGCTTGGTGTGGCAGGGAGATGGCTACACCTTC; CDR3: CASSLVWQGDGYTF
D: .; length: 14; size: .; J: TRBJ2-1; V: TRBV5-6; DNA: TGTGCCAGCAGGCCGGTGGGGGCCTACAATGAGCAGTTCTTC; CDR3: CASRPVGAYNEQFF
D: .; length: 14; size: .; J: TRBJ2-7; V: TRBV2; DNA: TGTGCCAGCAGCGAAAACAGGGTTCCCTTCGAGCAGTACTTC; CDR3: CASSENRVPFEQYF
D: .; length: 11; size: few; J: TRBJ1-1; V: TRBV27; DNA: TGTGCCAGCACCGGGAACACTGAAGCTTTCTTT; CDR3: CASTGNTEAFF
D: .; length: 15; size: .; J: TRBJ2-1; V: TRBV7-2; DNA: TGTGCCAGCAGCCAGGTTCGGGACTTCAACAATGAGCAGTTCTTC; CDR3: CASSQVRDFNNEQFF
D: TRBD1; length: 14; size: once; J: TRBJ1-2; V: TRBV9; DNA: TGTGCCAGCAATAGAGGGGGCGAGGACTATGGCTACACCTTC; CDR3: CASNRGGEDYGYTF